The sequence of this T cell receptor beta chain was determined in a study of T cell repertoires in cytomegalovirus infection (dated by TCRdb to 2018 to 2020). At the level of the whole study: Because public TCR beta signatures pointed to carriage of CMV infection together with the matching HLA type, the HLA type of each donor mattered for the analysis. What the study reported, not specific to this receptor: In the ex vivo response, HLA-C-restricted CMV-specific TCR beta clonotypes were dominant, and in two of eight donors the single most frequent clonotype came from this HLA-C-restricted group. Cumulative frequency of public TCR beta family members discriminated carriers of CMV infection plus the relevant HLA type in this cohort and an independent approximately 370-donor cohort.

Unmatched junction bases come to 1, with V trimmed by 0 bases and J by 5 bases. The germline V gene provides CDR1 MNHNS and CDR2 SASEGT. The CDR3 sequence holds 13 residues, the cysteine and phenylalanine included. Only the CDR3 part of the read is kept: 39 bases, read in frame from the first base. This sample was sequenced with an Illumina HiSeq 1500. TCRdb ran its own pipeline on the public reads, namely fastp trimming at Q25 and MiXCR clone calling, and kept in-frame beta chains. Here each entry gathers all rows of one CDR3 protein and keeps the most common genes and DNA. Present in this sample are tens of thousands of distinct CDR3 sequences, roughly 22% of which were seen just once. The biggest ten clones account for approximately 17% of the sample. As concerns this clonotype: The specificity of this receptor is unknown. No quality values exist for individual bases; no much larger clone is one base distant.

This clonotype was obtained from a human donor in good health (CMV status not recorded). Some clones in this sample may be carry-over from other donors' samples. The sample consisted of PBMCs, sequenced either directly or after in vitro stimulation (not recorded which). The rearrangement combines TRBV6-1 with TRBJ2-7, and 7 junctional nucleotides match TRBD1. The DNA sequence follows: TGTGCCAGCAGTGAAGCGCAGGGGGACGAGCAGTACTTC. This encodes CASSEAQGDEQYF.